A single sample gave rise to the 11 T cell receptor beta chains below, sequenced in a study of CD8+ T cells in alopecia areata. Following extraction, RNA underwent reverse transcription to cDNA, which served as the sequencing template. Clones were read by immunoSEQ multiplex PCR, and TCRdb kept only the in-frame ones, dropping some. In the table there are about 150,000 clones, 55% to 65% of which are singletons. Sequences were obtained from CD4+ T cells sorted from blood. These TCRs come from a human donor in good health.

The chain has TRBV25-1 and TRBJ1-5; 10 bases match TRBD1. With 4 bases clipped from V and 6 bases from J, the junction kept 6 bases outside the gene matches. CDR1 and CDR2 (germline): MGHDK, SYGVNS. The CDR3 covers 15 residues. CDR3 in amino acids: CASSGQGARGQPQHF. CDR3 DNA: TGTGCCAGCAGTGGACAGGGGGCTAGGGGTCAGCCCCAGCATTTT.

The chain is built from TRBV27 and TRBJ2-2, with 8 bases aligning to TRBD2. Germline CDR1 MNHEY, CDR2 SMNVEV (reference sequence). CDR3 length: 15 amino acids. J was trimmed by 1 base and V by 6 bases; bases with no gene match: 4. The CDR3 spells CASSRLALNTGELFF. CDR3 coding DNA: TGTGCCAGCAGCAGACTAGCGTTGAACACCGGGGAGCTGTTTTTT.

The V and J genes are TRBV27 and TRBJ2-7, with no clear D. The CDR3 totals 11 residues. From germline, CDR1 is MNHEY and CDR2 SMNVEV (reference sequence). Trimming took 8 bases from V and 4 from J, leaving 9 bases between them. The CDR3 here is CASGVGYEQYF. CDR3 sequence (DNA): TGTGCCAGCGGGGTAGGGTACGAGCAGTACTTC.

CDR3 in amino acids: CASSLVGGGSSYEQYF. CDR3 DNA: TGTGCCAGCAGCTTAGTCGGCGGAGGCAGCTCCTACGAGCAGTACTTC. The rearrangement links TRBV7-9 to TRBJ2-7, with D perhaps matching TRBD2 (5 bases). The length of the CDR3 is 16 residues. V dropped 1 base and J dropped 0 bases, with 13 bases sitting between them. Germline assignment: CDR1 SEHNR and CDR2 FQNEAQ (reference sequence). Supplemented by reference TRBV7-9 and TRBJ2-7, the full variable domain reads DTGVSQNPRHKITKRGQNVTFRCDPISEHNRLYWYRQTLGQGPEFLTYFQNEAQLEKSRLLSDRFSAERPKGSFSTLEIQRTEQGDSAMYLCASSLVGGGSSYEQYFGPGTRLTVT.

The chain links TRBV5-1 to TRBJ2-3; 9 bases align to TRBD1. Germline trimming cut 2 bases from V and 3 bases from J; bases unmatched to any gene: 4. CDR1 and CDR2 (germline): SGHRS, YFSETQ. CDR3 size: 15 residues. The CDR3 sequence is CASSFTGGATDTQYF. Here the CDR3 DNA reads TGCGCCAGCAGCTTTACAGGGGGCGCGACAGATACGCAGTATTTT.

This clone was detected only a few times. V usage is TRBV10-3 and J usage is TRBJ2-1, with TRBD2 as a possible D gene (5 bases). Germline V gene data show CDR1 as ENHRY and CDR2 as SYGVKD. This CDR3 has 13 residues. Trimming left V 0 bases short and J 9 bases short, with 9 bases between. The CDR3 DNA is TGTGCCATCAGTGAGTCGATGGGAGTTGAGCAGTTCTTC. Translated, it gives CAISESMGVEQFF.

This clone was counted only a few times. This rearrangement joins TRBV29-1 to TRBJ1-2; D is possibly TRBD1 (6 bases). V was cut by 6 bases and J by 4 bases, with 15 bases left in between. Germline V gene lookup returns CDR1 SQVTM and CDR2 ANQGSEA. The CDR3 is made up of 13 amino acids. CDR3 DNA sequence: TGCAGCGTCAACCTAGGACAGCCCTATGGCTACACCTTC. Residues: CSVNLGQPYGYTF.

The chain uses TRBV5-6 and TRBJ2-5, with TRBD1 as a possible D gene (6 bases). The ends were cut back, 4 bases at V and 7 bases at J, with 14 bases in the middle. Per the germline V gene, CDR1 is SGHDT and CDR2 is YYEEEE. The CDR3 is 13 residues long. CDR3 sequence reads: CASSGTGQRTQYF. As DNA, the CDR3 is TGTGCCAGCAGCGGAACAGGACAGCGGACCCAGTACTTC.

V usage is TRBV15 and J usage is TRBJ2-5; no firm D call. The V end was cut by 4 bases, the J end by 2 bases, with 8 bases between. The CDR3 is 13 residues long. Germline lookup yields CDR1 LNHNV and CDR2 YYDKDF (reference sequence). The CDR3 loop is CATSIRPQETQYF. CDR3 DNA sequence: TGTGCCACCAGCATAAGACCTCAAGAGACCCAGTACTTC.

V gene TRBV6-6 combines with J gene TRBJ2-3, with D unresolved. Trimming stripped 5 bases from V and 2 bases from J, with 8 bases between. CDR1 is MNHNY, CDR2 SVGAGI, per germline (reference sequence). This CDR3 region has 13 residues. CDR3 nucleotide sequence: TGTGCCAGCAGTAGTGGTACCACAGATACGCAGTATTTT. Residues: CASSSGTTDTQYF.

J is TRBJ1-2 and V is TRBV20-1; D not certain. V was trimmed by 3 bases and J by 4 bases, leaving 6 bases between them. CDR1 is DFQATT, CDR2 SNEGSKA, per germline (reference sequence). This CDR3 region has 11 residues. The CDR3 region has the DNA TGCAGTGCTAGTGTCGTCTATGGCTACACCTTC. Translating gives CSASVVYGYTF.